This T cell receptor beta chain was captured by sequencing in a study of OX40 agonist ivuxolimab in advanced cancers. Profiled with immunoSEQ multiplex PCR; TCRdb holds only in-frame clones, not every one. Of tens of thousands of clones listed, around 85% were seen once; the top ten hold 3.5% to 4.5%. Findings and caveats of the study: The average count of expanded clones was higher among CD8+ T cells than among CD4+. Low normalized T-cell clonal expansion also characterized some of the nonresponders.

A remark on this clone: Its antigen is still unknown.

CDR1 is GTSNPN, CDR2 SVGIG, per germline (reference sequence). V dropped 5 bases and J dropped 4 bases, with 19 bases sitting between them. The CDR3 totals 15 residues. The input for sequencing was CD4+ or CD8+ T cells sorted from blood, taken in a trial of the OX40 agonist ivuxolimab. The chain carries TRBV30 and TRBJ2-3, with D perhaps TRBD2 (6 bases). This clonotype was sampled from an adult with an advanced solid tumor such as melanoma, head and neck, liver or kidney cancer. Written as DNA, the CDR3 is TGTGCCTGGGCGGGGAAAGGAGGAGGCCCAGATACGCAGTATTTT. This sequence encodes CAWAGKGGGPDTQYF.